This T cell receptor (beta chain) was recorded in a study of metastatic and nonmetastatic thyroid tumors (dated by TCRdb to about 2020). For the study in its entirety: For patients with malignant and with benign thyroid disease, the researchers compared repertoires between peripheral blood samples and tumor or nodule tissue samples. The study at large found these results: TCR beta diversity was reported as significantly higher in malignant tumors than in benign nodules, in both blood and tumor samples.

Library prep was done by PCR. The sequencer was an Illumina HiSeq 4000. High-throughput sequencing was used to profile the CDR3 region of the TCR beta-chain in every patient. Per the authors' processing: CDR3 differences across clinicopathological groups were used to build a classifier for discriminating distant-metastatic papillary thyroid cancer patients. The Shannon index was used to assess repertoire diversity, and the Morisita-Horn index was used to assess tumor-blood repertoire similarity. The public reads were reanalyzed by TCRdb: fastp trimming at Q25, MiXCR alignment, in-frame beta chains only. TCRdb's processing, not the authors' own work, is the source of the V and J calls. Recorded for this sample are tens of thousands of clones; 10% to 15% of them occurred a single time. The ten top clones hold roughly 15% of the sample. Before undergoing thyroid surgery, none of the patients had been given any kind of treatment. Using T-cell receptor beta sequencing, the study looked back at clinical samples from patients collected from about 2012 to 2018.

Via the germline V gene, CDR1 is SGHTA and CDR2 FQGTGA. The CDR3 has 16 amino acids, counting the end cysteine and phenylalanine. The sequence is cut down to CDR3 DNA, 48 bases in frame from base 1. Clipping removes 4 bases from V and 2 bases from J, with 6 as the unmatched junction base count. A remark on this clone: Its target antigen remains unknown. No qualities accompany the bases; no much larger clone lies one base away.

The source is a female donor with papillary thyroid cancer or a benign thyroid nodule (not recorded which). Some clones in this sample may be carry-over from other donors' samples. The rearranged segments are TRBV7-3 and TRBJ2-2, with TRBD1 matching 8 junction bases. What was sequenced was blood. The CDR3 is CASSSWTGSNTGELFF. The DNA is as follows: TGTGCCAGCAGCTCCTGGACAGGGAGCAACACCGGGGAGCTGTTTTTT.